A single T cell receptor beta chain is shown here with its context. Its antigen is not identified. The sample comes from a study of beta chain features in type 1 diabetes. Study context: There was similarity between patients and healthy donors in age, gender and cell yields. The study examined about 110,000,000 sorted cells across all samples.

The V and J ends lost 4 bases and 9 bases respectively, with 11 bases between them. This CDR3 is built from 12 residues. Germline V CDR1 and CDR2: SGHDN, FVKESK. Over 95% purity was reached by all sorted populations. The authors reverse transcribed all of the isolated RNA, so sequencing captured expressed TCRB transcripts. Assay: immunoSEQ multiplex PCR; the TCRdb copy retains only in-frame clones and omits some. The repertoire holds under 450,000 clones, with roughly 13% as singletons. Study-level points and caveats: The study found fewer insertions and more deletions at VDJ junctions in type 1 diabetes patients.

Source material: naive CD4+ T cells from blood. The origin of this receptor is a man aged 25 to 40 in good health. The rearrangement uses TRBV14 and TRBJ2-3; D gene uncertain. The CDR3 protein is CASSLFSQTQYF. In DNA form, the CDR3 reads TGTGCCAGCAGCCTCTTTAGCCAGACGCAGTATTTT.